Each of the 27 T cell receptor beta chains below was sequenced from the same sample in a study of T cell responses to AZD1222 COVID-19 vaccine. Data came from immunoSEQ multiplex PCR; TCRdb stores just in-frame clones and leaves some out. Of 160,000 or so clones in the sample, under 95% are singletons; the top ten hold 4.4%. Specimen: peripheral blood, collected on day 0 of MenACWY control vaccination. Receptors originate from an adult in good health.

The V gene is TRBV27, the J gene TRBJ1-1; D may be TRBD1 (6 bases). This CDR3 spans 15 amino acids. Germline-derived CDR1 and CDR2 are MNHEY and SMNVEV (reference sequence). Trimming took 6 bases from V and 0 from J, leaving 14 bases between them. CDR3 region: CASSSGRGVNTEAFF. For the CDR3, the DNA is TGTGCCAGCAGCTCCGGAAGGGGGGTGAACACTGAAGCTTTCTTT.

The V and J genes are TRBV18 and TRBJ1-2; no definite D call. The CDR3 extends over 15 amino acids. V lost 3 bases, J lost 4 bases, and 15 bases lay in between. Germline CDR1 reads KGHSH; CDR2 reads LQKENI. The CDR3, as DNA: TGTGCCAGCTCACCGCTTCGCCCAGGAATCTATGGCTACACCTTC. As protein: CASSPLRPGIYGYTF.

The chain joins TRBV10-3 to TRBJ1-2; D perhaps matches TRBD1 (5 bases). This CDR3 contains 14 residues. Germline V CDR1 and CDR2: ENHRY, SYGVKD. V was cut by 11 bases and J by 0 bases, with 16 bases left in between. The CDR3 reads CAAQTDISNYGYTF. As DNA, the CDR3 is TGTGCCGCCCAAACGGACATTTCTAACTATGGCTACACCTTC.

The chain uses TRBV24-1 and TRBJ2-3; D possibly corresponds to TRBD1 (6 bases). From germline, CDR1 is KGHDR and CDR2 SFDVKD. With 1 base removed from V and 5 bases from J, the gap between germline ends came to 9 bases. The CDR3 runs to 14 residues. The CDR3 sequence: CATSDLTGKDTQYF. The CDR3 coding sequence is TGTGCCACCAGTGATTTAACAGGGAAAGATACGCAGTATTTT.

The rearrangement links TRBV5-6 to TRBJ2-7; a possible D gene is TRBD1 (6 bases). This CDR3 has 12 residues. Germline V gene sequence: CDR1 SGHDT, CDR2 YYEEEE. V lost 5 bases to trimming and J lost 4 bases, with 10 bases between them. CDR3 in DNA: TGTGCCAGCAGACAACAGGGTTACGAGCAGTACTTC. Its translation is CASRQQGYEQYF.

The genes are TRBV3-1 (or the pseudogene TRBV3-2) and TRBJ2-1; D possibly uses TRBD1 or TRBD2 (5 bases each). Germline V gene lookup returns CDR1 LGHDT and CDR2 YNNKEL (reference sequence). There are 14 residues in the CDR3. Trimming left V 2 bases short and J 7 bases short, with 12 bases between. The CDR3 loop is CASSQQNWGNEQFF. CDR3 coding DNA: TGTGCCAGCAGCCAACAGAATTGGGGGAATGAGCAGTTCTTC.

The chain links TRBV30 to TRBJ1-1; a possible D gene is TRBD1 (5 bases). Germline V gene lookup returns CDR1 GTSNPN and CDR2 SVGIG (reference sequence). Trimming removed 8 bases from V and 3 bases from J, with 7 bases in between. The CDR3 has 10 amino acids. The CDR3 DNA is TGTGCCCAGGGTCACACTGAAGCTTTCTTT. Translation gives CAQGHTEAFF.

The V gene is TRBV18, the J gene TRBJ1-3; D is unresolved. The V end lost 6 bases, the J end lost 0 bases, and 12 bases lay between the germline ends. The CDR3 extends over 15 amino acids. The germline gives CDR1 KGHSH, CDR2 LQKENI. CDR3 DNA: TGTGCCAGCTCCCCAACCGCAGGCTCTGGAAACACCATATATTTT. Translating gives CASSPTAGSGNTIYF.

V usage is TRBV7-2 and J usage is TRBJ2-5; unclear D gene. Trimming stripped 1 base from V and 2 bases from J, with 11 bases between. This CDR3 has 15 amino acids. Germline CDR1 SGHTA, CDR2 FQGNSA. The CDR3 loop reads CASSLDYRSQETQYF. CDR3 DNA: TGTGCCAGCAGCTTAGATTACCGATCTCAAGAGACCCAGTACTTC.

This sequence joins TRBV27 and TRBJ1-2; TRBD1 aligns across 8 bases. This CDR3 region has 17 residues. Germline CDR1 MNHEY, CDR2 SMNVEV (reference sequence). Germline trimming cut 2 bases from V and 2 bases from J; bases unmatched to any gene: 10. The CDR3 DNA is TGTGCCAGCAGTTTAACTCCCCGGACAGGGAAAAACTATGGCTACACCTTC. Amino acids: CASSLTPRTGKNYGYTF.

The gene calls are TRBV12-3 or TRBV12-4 and TRBJ1-6; D remains ambiguous. V dropped 4 bases and J dropped 9 bases, with 7 bases sitting between them. CDR3 length: 12 residues. CDR3 sequence reads: CASSYEGSPLHF. DNA of the CDR3: TGTGCCAGCAGTTATGAGGGTTCACCCCTCCACTTT.

The chain has TRBV18 and TRBJ2-1, with D hard to call. CDR3 size: 13 residues. V lost 3 bases and J lost 5, with 8 bases in between. Germline V gene sequence: CDR1 KGHSH, CDR2 LQKENI. The CDR3 sequence is CASSPSPNNEQFF. DNA for the CDR3: TGTGCCAGCTCACCGAGTCCTAACAATGAGCAGTTCTTC.

This chain links TRBV5-1 with TRBJ2-1, with 10 positions matching TRBD2. Trimming at V came to 0 bases and at J to 0 bases, leaving 3 bases not matched to a gene. The CDR3 has 17 residues. In germline, CDR1 is SGHRS, CDR2 YFSETQ. CDR3 sequence: CASSLEASGSSYNEQFF. CDR3 bases: TGCGCCAGCAGCTTGGAGGCTAGCGGGAGCTCCTACAATGAGCAGTTCTTC.

V is TRBV6-2 or TRBV6-3 and J is TRBJ1-3, with 7 bases aligning to TRBD1. The ends lost 4 bases at V and 0 bases at J; junction bases unmatched: 9. Germline values: CDR1 MNHEY, CDR2 SVGEGT. This CDR3 region has 17 residues. The CDR3 loop reads CASSFTTGSYSGNTIYF. In DNA, the CDR3 is TGTGCCAGCAGTTTCACGACAGGGAGCTACTCTGGAAACACCATATATTTT.

The V and J genes are TRBV5-1 and TRBJ1-1, with TRBD1 as a possible D gene (6 bases). Trimming stripped 6 bases from V and 4 bases from J, with 16 bases between. The germline gives CDR1 SGHRS, CDR2 YFSETQ. The length of the CDR3 is 14 residues. Here the CDR3 DNA reads TGCGCCAGCACCTCACAGGGTGGCGTCACTGAAGCTTTCTTT. Its protein is CASTSQGGVTEAFF.

This sequence joins TRBV28 and TRBJ2-3; TRBD1 is a possible D gene (5 bases). Germline V gene data show CDR1 as MDHEN and CDR2 as SYDVKM. This CDR3 is built from 17 residues. Trimming removed 6 bases from V and 2 bases from J, with 21 bases in between. The CDR3 coding sequence is TGTGCCAGCAGCCCCGCGGTTAGACAGACCTTCACAGATACGCAGTATTTT. Its translation: CASSPAVRQTFTDTQYF.

This chain links TRBV9 with TRBJ2-1, with TRBD2 matching over 8 bases. CDR1 and CDR2 (germline): SGDLS, YYNGEE. Trimming at V came to 0 bases and at J to 10 bases, leaving 9 bases not matched to a gene. The CDR3 has 15 residues. CDR3 bases: TGTGCCAGCAGCGTAGCTGCCACTAGCGGCTTCGAGCAGTTCTTC. Its protein is CASSVAATSGFEQFF.

The chain uses TRBV18 and TRBJ1-4; no clear D. Germline assignment: CDR1 KGHSH and CDR2 LQKENI. Trimming shortened V by 3 bases and J by 6 bases, and 14 bases separated the two germline ends. The CDR3 extends over 15 amino acids. For the CDR3, the DNA is TGTGCCAGCTCACCTTTGTTTGGACGGGATGAAAAACTGTTTTTT. Its translation: CASSPLFGRDEKLFF.

In its sample, this clone was seen once. The J gene is TRBJ2-5, the V gene TRBV6-6, with D unclear. Germline V gives CDR1 MNHNY, CDR2 SVGAGI (reference sequence). Trimming left V 7 bases short and J 4 bases short, with 13 bases between. This CDR3 contains 13 residues. CDR3 DNA: TGTGCCAGCAATGGCGCGTGGGGAGAGACCCAGTACTTC. Its protein product is CASNGAWGETQYF.

The V and J genes are TRBV20-1 and TRBJ2-5; the match to TRBD1 covers 7 bases. The CDR3 sequence is 11 residues long. The germline gives CDR1 DFQATT, CDR2 SNEGSKA (reference sequence). The CDR3 DNA follows: TGCAGGGGGGACAGTCAAGAGACCCAGTACTTC. Its translation is CRGDSQETQYF.

V is TRBV7-9 and J is TRBJ2-1; D is ambiguous. The CDR3 covers 15 residues. V lost 4 bases and J 4 bases, leaving 14 bases between the germline ends. Germline V gene data show CDR1 as SEHNR and CDR2 as FQNEAQ (reference sequence). Written as DNA, the CDR3 is TGTGCCAGCAGCTCTTTCAGTCTCTCATACAATGAGCAGTTCTTC. Translated: CASSSFSLSYNEQFF.

The chain uses TRBV10-3 and TRBJ1-5; TRBD1 agrees at 7 bases. This CDR3 region has 14 residues. Germline CDR1 is ENHRY and CDR2 is SYGVKD. V gave up 4 bases and J gave up 5 bases; unmatched junction bases: 5. The CDR3 sequence is CAISADRDDQPQHF. The CDR3 bases are TGTGCCATCAGTGCCGACAGGGATGATCAGCCCCAGCATTTT.

This clone has only a few counts. J is TRBJ2-7 and V is TRBV3-1 (or the pseudogene TRBV3-2); 8 bases match TRBD2. The CDR3 runs to 17 residues. J lost 0 bases, V lost 3 bases, and 10 bases had no gene match. Germline V gene data show CDR1 as LGHDT and CDR2 as YNNKEL (reference sequence). This CDR3 reads CASSHWASGPSSYEQYF. The CDR3 coding sequence is TGTGCCAGCAGCCATTGGGCTAGCGGGCCCAGCTCCTACGAGCAGTACTTC.

This sequence joins TRBV5-1 and TRBJ1-2; D not certain. V lost 0 bases and J lost 4, with 10 bases in between. Looked up from germline, CDR1 is SGHRS and CDR2 is YFSETQ. The CDR3 sequence is 14 residues long. The CDR3 DNA reads as TGCGCCAGCAGCTTGGAAAGGGCAGTCTATGGCTACACCTTC. It specifies CASSLERAVYGYTF.

V and J are TRBV11-3 and TRBJ2-1; D not resolved. The CDR3 loop spans 13 amino acids. Trimming removed 5 bases from V and 9 bases from J, with 14 bases in between. Germline V gives CDR1 SGHNT, CDR2 YENEEA. The CDR3 DNA follows: TGTGCCAGCAGCATAGGTCCCCTGGGTGAGCAGTTCTTC. It is translated as CASSIGPLGEQFF. The entire variable domain, with the rest obtained from reference TRBV11-3 and TRBJ2-1, is as follows: EAGVVQSPRYKIIEKKQPVAFWCNPISGHNTLYWYLQNLGQGPELLIRYENEEAVDDSQLPKDRFSAERLKGVDSTLKIQPAELGDSAVYLCASSIGPLGEQFFGPGTRLTVL.

This chain uses TRBV10-3 with TRBJ1-1, with 7 bases lining up with TRBD1. The CDR3 sequence is 14 residues long. Germline V gene sequence: CDR1 ENHRY, CDR2 SYGVKD. With V trimmed by 6 bases and J by 1 base, 5 bases remained unmatched. The CDR3, as DNA: TGTGCCATCAGACCAGGGGGACAGAACACTGAAGCTTTCTTT. It translates to CAIRPGGQNTEAFF.

As DNA, the CDR3 is TGTGCCAGTAGTATGGGCGCAGGTTCCCTAGGAGCCCAGCATTTT. Its translation is CASSMGAGSLGAQHF. J is TRBJ1-5 and V is TRBV19; D is unclear. Germline assignment: CDR1 LNHDA and CDR2 SQIVND (reference sequence). Trimming took 3 bases from V and 11 from J, leaving 20 bases between them. The CDR3 contains 15 residues.